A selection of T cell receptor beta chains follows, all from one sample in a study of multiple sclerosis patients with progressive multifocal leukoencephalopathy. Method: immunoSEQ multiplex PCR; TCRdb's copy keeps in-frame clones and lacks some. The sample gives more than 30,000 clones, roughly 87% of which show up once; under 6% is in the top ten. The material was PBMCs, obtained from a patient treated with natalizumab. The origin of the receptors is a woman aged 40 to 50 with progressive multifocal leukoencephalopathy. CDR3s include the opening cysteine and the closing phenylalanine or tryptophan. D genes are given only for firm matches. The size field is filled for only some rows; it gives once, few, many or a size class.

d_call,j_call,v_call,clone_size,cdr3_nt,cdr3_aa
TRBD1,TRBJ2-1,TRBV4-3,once,TGCGCCAGCAGCCAAATCGGGACAGGGGGGTCTGAGCAGTTCTTC,CASSQIGTGGSEQFF
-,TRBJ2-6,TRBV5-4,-,TGTGCCAGCAGCTCCCCCCCCCTTTCTGGGGCCAACGTCCTGACCTTC,CASSSPPLSGANVLTF
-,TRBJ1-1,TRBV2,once,TGTGCCAGCCAAAGGGTACTGAACACTGAAGCTTTCTTT,CASQRVLNTEAFF
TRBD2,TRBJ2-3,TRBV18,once,TGTGCCAGCTCACGCGAAGCGGGAGTCGGGACAGATACGCAGTATTTT,CASSREAGVGTDTQYF
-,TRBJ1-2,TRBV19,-,TGTGCCAGTAGTCCAACCTCAAAAGGGTACTATGGCTACACCTTC,CASSPTSKGYYGYTF
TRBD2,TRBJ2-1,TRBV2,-,TGTGCCAGCAGTGAAGCCGGACTAGGATACAATGAGCAGTTCTTC,CASSEAGLGYNEQFF
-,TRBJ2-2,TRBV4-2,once,TGTGCCAGCACAAGAGCGGGTACTATGAACACCGGGGAGCTGTTTTTT,CASTRAGTMNTGELFF
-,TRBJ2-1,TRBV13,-,TGTGCCAGCCGGGATTCTGGCGGTTTTATTCTCAATGAGCAGTTCTTC,CASRDSGGFILNEQFF
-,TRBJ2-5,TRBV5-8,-,TGTGCCAGCAGCTTGGGGGGTGGGCGGATCCAAGAGACCCAGTACTTC,CASSLGGGRIQETQYF
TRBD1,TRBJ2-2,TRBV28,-,TGTGCCACCCCGACAGGGGGTCGGACCGGGGAGCTGTTTTTT,CATPTGGRTGELFF
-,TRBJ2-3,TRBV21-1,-,TGTGCCAGCAGCACCCGGGGCTTACCTAAGCCAGATACGCAGTATTTT,CASSTRGLPKPDTQYF
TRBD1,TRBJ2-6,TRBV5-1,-,TGCGCCAGCAGCTTCGTCCGGACAGGATGGGACTCTGGGGCCAACGTCCTGACTTTC,CASSFVRTGWDSGANVLTF
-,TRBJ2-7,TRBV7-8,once,TGTGCCAGCGGGATGGGGGACCCCTACGAGCAGTACTTC,CASGMGDPYEQYF
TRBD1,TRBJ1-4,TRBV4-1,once,TGCGCCAGCAGCCCTTCCGGGGAGACAGGGGCCGAAAAACTGTTTTTT,CASSPSGETGAEKLFF
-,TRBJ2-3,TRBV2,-,TGTGCCAGCAAGGAGACACACACAGATACGCAGTATTTT,CASKETHTDTQYF
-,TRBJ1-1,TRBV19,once,TGTGCCAGTAGTATGGTTTCTCGGGCTGGGCGATTGTCCACTGAAGCTTTCTTT,CASSMVSRAGRLSTEAFF
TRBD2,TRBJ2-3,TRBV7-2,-,TGTGCCAGCAGCAACAGGGGCGGGGGGGACGCAGATACGCAGTATTTT,CASSNRGGGDADTQYF
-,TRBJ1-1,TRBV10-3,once,TGTGCCATCAGTGGGGGCGGTGGCAACACTGAAGCTTTCTTT,CAISGGGGNTEAFF
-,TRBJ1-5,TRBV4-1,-,TGCGCCAGCAGCCAGACACTCGGGACCCTAACCGGTGGCAATCAGCCCCAGCATTTT,CASSQTLGTLTGGNQPQHF
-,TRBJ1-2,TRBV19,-,TGTGCCAGTAGTATGGGGTCAGCCTACTATGGCTACACCTTC,CASSMGSAYYGYTF
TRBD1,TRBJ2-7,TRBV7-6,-,TGTGCCAGCAGCGTAACCGGGACAGATGAGCAGTACTTC,CASSVTGTDEQYF
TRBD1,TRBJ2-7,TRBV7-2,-,TGTGCCAGCAGCGCGGACAGGGCCTACGAGCAGTACTTC,CASSADRAYEQYF
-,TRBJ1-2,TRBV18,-,TGTGCCAGCTCACCACCTGTCCCTGATGGCTACACCTTC,CASSPPVPDGYTF
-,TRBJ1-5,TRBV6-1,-,TGTGCCAGCAGTGAAGCACCGGGGGGCAATCAGCCCCAGCATTTT,CASSEAPGGNQPQHF
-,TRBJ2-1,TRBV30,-,TGTGCCTGCTTGGACACTCCTATCCCCTCTTCCTACAATGAGCAGTTCTTC,CACLDTPIPSSYNEQFF
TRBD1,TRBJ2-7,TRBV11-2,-,TGTGCCAGCAGCCCGGACAGGGATGGATCCTACGAGCAGTACTTC,CASSPDRDGSYEQYF
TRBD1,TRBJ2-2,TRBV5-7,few,TGTGCCAGCAGCTTAGGACAGGGAGACACCGGGGAGCTGTTTTTT,CASSLGQGDTGELFF
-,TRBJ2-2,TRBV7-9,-,TGTGCCAGCAGCCCTGCAGGGCAAAACCCCGGGGAGCTGTTTTTT,CASSPAGQNPGELFF
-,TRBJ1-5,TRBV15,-,TGTGCCACCAGCATGGTCGACGCACCCCGGCATTTT,CATSMVDAPRHF
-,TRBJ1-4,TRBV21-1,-,TGTGCCAGCAGCAACGGGGAGGGTAATGAAAAACTGTTTTTT,CASSNGEGNEKLFF
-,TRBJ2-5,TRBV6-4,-,TGTGCCAGCAGTGATTCCGGGGTAGGGACCCAGTACTTC,CASSDSGVGTQYF
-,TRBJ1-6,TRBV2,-,TGTGCCAGCAGTCGCCCGAGCTCCTATAATTCACCCCTCCACTTT,CASSRPSSYNSPLHF
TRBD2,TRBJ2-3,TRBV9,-,TGTGCCAGCAGCGTCCTAGCGGGTGTGGGAGGTGATACGCAGTATTTT,CASSVLAGVGGDTQYF
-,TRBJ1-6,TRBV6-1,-,TGTGCCAGCTGTCTCACCCGGGACCTTTCACCCCTCCACTTT,CASCLTRDLSPLHF
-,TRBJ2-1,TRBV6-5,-,TGTGCCAGCAGTTACTCTGGACTCCTGCTTGCCAATGAGCAGTTCTTC,CASSYSGLLLANEQFF
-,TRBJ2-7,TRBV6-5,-,TGTGCCAGCAGTTTGCGAGACAGGCCCCCAAACGAGCAGTACTTC,CASSLRDRPPNEQYF
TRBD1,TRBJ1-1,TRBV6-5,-,TGTGCCAGCAGAAAGCAGGGGGCGACTGAAGCTTTCTTT,CASRKQGATEAFF
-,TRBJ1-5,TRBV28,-,TGTGCCAGCAGTTTACTGGGCAATCAGCCCCAGCATTTT,CASSLLGNQPQHF
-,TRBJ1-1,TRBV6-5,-,TGTGCCAGCACGTCCGGGCCTGAAGCTTTCTTT,CASTSGPEAFF
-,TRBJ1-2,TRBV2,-,TGTGCCAGCAGTGAAGGACAGACCTTCTATGGCTACACCTTC,CASSEGQTFYGYTF
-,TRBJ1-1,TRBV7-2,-,TGTGCCAGCAGCTTAGCGTTTTCGGGCAGGAGAATTGAAGCTTTCTTT,CASSLAFSGRRIEAFF
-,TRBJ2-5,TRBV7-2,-,TGTGCCAGCAGCCGCGGACAATCAGAGACCCAGTACTTC,CASSRGQSETQYF
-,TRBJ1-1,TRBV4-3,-,TGCGCCAGCAGCCAAGAAAGAGGGACTGAAGCTTTCTTT,CASSQERGTEAFF
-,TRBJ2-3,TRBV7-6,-,TGTGCCAGCAGCTTTCTGGGGATGGATACGCAGTATTTT,CASSFLGMDTQYF
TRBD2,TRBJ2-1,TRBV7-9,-,TGTGCCAGCAGCACCCATAGCGGGAGGAGTTATGAGCAGTTCTTC,CASSTHSGRSYEQFF
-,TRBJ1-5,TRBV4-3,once,TGCGCCAGCAGCCAACAGCACCCTAGCAATCAGCCCCAGCATTTT,CASSQQHPSNQPQHF
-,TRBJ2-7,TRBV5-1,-,TGCGCCAGCAGCCTCCGGGACCGGAGCTCCTACGAGCAGTACTTC,CASSLRDRSSYEQYF
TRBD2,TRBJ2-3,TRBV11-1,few,TGTGCCAGCAGCTTTACGTTTCGGGGGGTGCGGGGCACAGATACGCAGTATTTT,CASSFTFRGVRGTDTQYF
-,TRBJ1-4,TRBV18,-,TGTGCCAGCTCACCCCTTAGCGGGACGGGTGAAAAACTGTTTTTT,CASSPLSGTGEKLFF